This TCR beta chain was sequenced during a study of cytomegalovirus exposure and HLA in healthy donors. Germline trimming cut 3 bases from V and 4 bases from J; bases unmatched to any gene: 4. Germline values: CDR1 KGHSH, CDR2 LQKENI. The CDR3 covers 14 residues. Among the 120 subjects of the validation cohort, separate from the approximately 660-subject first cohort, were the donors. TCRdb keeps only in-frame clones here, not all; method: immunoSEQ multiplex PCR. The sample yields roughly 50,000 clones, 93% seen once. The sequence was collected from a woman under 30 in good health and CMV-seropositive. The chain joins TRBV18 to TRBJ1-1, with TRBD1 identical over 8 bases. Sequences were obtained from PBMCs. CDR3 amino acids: CASSPTGVATEAFF. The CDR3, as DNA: TGTGCCAGCTCACCGACAGGGGTAGCCACTGAAGCTTTCTTT.